These T cell receptor beta chains were read from a single sample in a study of T cell repertoires in cytomegalovirus infection. TCRdb passed the reads through MiXCR, listing each CDR3 protein once. The table has about 920,000 distinct CDR3 sequences, 30% to 40% seen once. Their antigens remain unidentified. Sequencing was performed on cultured CD8+ T cells from PBMCs, taken from culture after CMV antigen stimulation. The receptors were sampled from a human donor in good health (CMV status not recorded). Some clones in this sample may be carry-over from other donors' samples. CDR3s include the opening cysteine and the closing phenylalanine or tryptophan. Size is stated for part of the rows, as once, few or many counts, or as a class when the clone is expanded.

v_call	j_call	clone_size	cdr3_aa
TRBV6-1	TRBJ1-2	many	CASSESTGYGYTF
TRBV7-8	TRBJ2-1	many	CASSPHRGPYNEQFF
TRBV10-3	TRBJ1-2	few	CATWGGGNYGYTF
TRBV5-8	TRBJ2-7	.	CASSWKLGTGRYEQYF
TRBV6-2/TRBV6-3	TRBJ2-3	few	CASSYGRPGTDTQYF
TRBV24-1	TRBJ2-6	few	CATSDRFSGANVLTF
TRBV18	TRBJ1-1	.	CASSRPDRNTEAFF
TRBV29-1	TRBJ1-6	.	CSASTGGIYNSPLHF
TRBV4-3	TRBJ2-1	few	CASSHSIAGGNFNEQFF
TRBV7-9	TRBJ1-5	.	CASSLADTLYSNQPQHF
TRBV4-1	TRBJ2-7	few	CASSQGADASYEQYF
TRBV7-9	TRBJ2-2	.	CASSFAGGLTGELFF
TRBV6-5	TRBJ1-1	.	CASSGNPRATEAFF
TRBV28	TRBJ1-2	few	CASSSVGTANYGYTF
TRBV7-9	TRBJ1-1	.	CASSGSSGTPEAFF
TRBV19	TRBJ2-3	many	CASSVLMGLADTQYF
TRBV12-3/TRBV12-4	TRBJ2-3	.	CASSHPTGWADTQYF
TRBV28	TRBJ1-5	few	CASSLWDRTGPQHF
TRBV6-5	TRBJ1-1	.	CASSYSYRDNYRGAFF
TRBV6-6	TRBJ1-5	.	CASSADRNSNPPQHF
TRBV19	TRBJ2-2	.	CASSMSGNTGELFF
TRBV6-5	TRBJ1-2	.	CASSQRGRIYGYTF